These T cell receptor beta chains were read from a single sample in a study of siplizumab effects on memory and regulatory T cells. Clones were sequenced by immunoSEQ multiplex PCR, and TCRdb holds only the in-frame ones, with some missing. The sample yields roughly 80,000 clones, approximately 86% seen once. The sequencing sample was made of Tregs sorted from blood. These receptors came from a human donor in good health. CDR3s include the opening cysteine and the closing phenylalanine or tryptophan. Fields, in order: V gene, clone size, D gene, J gene, CDR3 DNA, CDR3 protein. The D gene is left open where the match is weak. Clone size is not always given. Where it is, it says once, few, many or a class for expanded clones.

TRBV9	NA	TRBD2	TRBJ2-7	TGTGCCAGCAGCCGGCAAGCGGGGGCCTCCTACGAGCAGTACTTC	CASSRQAGASYEQYF
TRBV25-1	NA	NA	TRBJ1-1	TGTGCCAGCAGTGACCCCGGACAAGAGAACACTGAAGCTTTCTTT	CASSDPGQENTEAFF
TRBV18	once	TRBD2	TRBJ2-1	TGTGCCAGCTCACCACTTCGGACTAGCCACAATGAGCAGTTCTTC	CASSPLRTSHNEQFF
TRBV29-1	NA	NA	TRBJ1-4	TGCAGCGTTGGTTCCACAACTAATGAAAAACTGTTTTTT	CSVGSTTNEKLFF
TRBV27	NA	NA	TRBJ2-7	TGTGCCAGCAGTCCAGCGGACAGACGTGGGGGCGAGCAGTACTTC	CASSPADRRGGEQYF
TRBV30	few	NA	TRBJ1-4	TGTGCCTGGAAAGGGCCGAGCGAAAAACTGTTTTTT	CAWKGPSEKLFF
TRBV6-1	NA	NA	TRBJ1-5	TGTGCCAGCAGTGAAGTTGACAGGCGGGTGGCGCATTTT	CASSEVDRRVAHF
TRBV5-1	NA	TRBD1	TRBJ2-7	TGCGCCAGCAGCTTAGGACAGGGCGAGCAGTACTTC	CASSLGQGEQYF
TRBV9	NA	TRBD1	TRBJ1-2	TGTGCCAGCAGCCCGCGGACAGGGGGGGGCTACACCTTC	CASSPRTGGGYTF
TRBV6-5	NA	NA	TRBJ2-7	TGTGCCAGCAGTTACCGGGCAGTGGCCCAAGAGCAGTACTTC	CASSYRAVAQEQYF
TRBV12-1	NA	NA	TRBJ2-7	TGTGCCATCACCCCGGGCCCGGGACCGATAAAGACCTACGAGCAGTACTTC	CAITPGPGPIKTYEQYF
TRBV4-2	NA	TRBD1	TRBJ2-2	TGTGCCAGCAGCCGAGATATACAGGGGAGTTGGGTTACCGGGGAGCTGTTTTTT	CASSRDIQGSWVTGELFF
TRBV19	once	TRBD1	TRBJ1-1	TGTGCCACTTCGGGACAGATGAACACTGAAGCTTTCTTT	CATSGQMNTEAFF
TRBV6-5	NA	TRBD2	TRBJ2-1	TGTGCCAGCAGTTACTCGACTAGCGGGGGGGCAGGTGAGCAGTTCTTC	CASSYSTSGGAGEQFF
TRBV7-9	NA	NA	TRBJ1-3	TGTGCCAGCAGCTGGACAGTAGGAAACACCATATATTTT	CASSWTVGNTIYF
TRBV10-3	NA	NA	TRBJ1-4	TGTGCCATCAGTGAGTCGATCTACGGAAGCGGTGAAAAACTGTTTTTT	CAISESIYGSGEKLFF
TRBV6-6	NA	TRBD1	TRBJ2-7	TGTGCCAGCAGTGACCCGGGACAGGGGGCAAAGGAGCAGTACTTC	CASSDPGQGAKEQYF
TRBV9	NA	NA	TRBJ2-2	TGTGCCAGCAGCGTAGCTGGCACCGGGGAGCTGTTTTTT	CASSVAGTGELFF
TRBV19	once	NA	TRBJ2-1	TGTGCCAGTACTGGACGGGGGGCAAAGCAGGCTTACAATGAGCAGTTCTTC	CASTGRGAKQAYNEQFF
TRBV5-6	NA	NA	TRBJ1-2	TGTGCCAGCAGCTTGGCTGTGAATTATGGCTACACCTTC	CASSLAVNYGYTF
TRBV19	NA	TRBD1	TRBJ1-4	TGTGCCAGTAGGACGACCGGGACAGGGTTTGAAAAACTGTTTTTT	CASRTTGTGFEKLFF
TRBV19	NA	NA	TRBJ2-2	TGTGCCAGTAGGGGAATAACAGCCACCGGGGAGCTGTTTTTT	CASRGITATGELFF
TRBV6-5	NA	TRBD1	TRBJ2-2	TGTGCCGGGCAGGGGGCGGGAATCGGGGAGCTGTTTTTT	CAGQGAGIGELFF
TRBV19	NA	NA	TRBJ1-4	TGTGCCAGTAGTTTTCGGACCGGTGAAAAACTGTTTTTT	CASSFRTGEKLFF
TRBV5-1	NA	NA	TRBJ2-1	TGCGCCAGCAAAGGCAGGTCGCTCTCCTACAATGAGCAGTTCTTC	CASKGRSLSYNEQFF
TRBV9	NA	TRBD2	TRBJ2-3	TGTGCCAGCAGCCCCCGACTAGCGGGGGGCGCCAGGGGCACAGATACGCAGTATTTT	CASSPRLAGGARGTDTQYF
TRBV5-1	NA	NA	TRBJ1-1	TGCGCCAGCAGCTTTGGCGCGGGCACTGAAGCTTTCTTT	CASSFGAGTEAFF
TRBV6-6	NA	TRBD2	TRBJ2-1	TGTGCCAGCAGCCAACCGACTAGCGGGGGGTACAATGAGCAGTTCTTC	CASSQPTSGGYNEQFF
TRBV28	NA	NA	TRBJ2-1	TGTGCCAGCAGTTTTAGGGTTGAGCAGTTCTTC	CASSFRVEQFF
TRBV7-2	few	TRBD1	TRBJ1-6	TGTGCCAGCAGCTTACTGGGACAGGGAGGTTCACCCCTCCACTTT	CASSLLGQGGSPLHF
TRBV6-1	once	TRBD2	TRBJ2-5	TGTGCCAGCAGCTTCGAGCGGGGGGGCTGGGAGACCCAGTACTTC	CASSFERGGWETQYF
TRBV7-9	NA	NA	TRBJ1-1	TGTGCCAGCAGTTTTCAGGGTGGGTACACTGAAGCTTTCTTT	CASSFQGGYTEAFF
TRBV11-2	NA	NA	TRBJ1-3	TGTGCCAGCAGCTTACTTAGGGCACGGGCCTCTGGAAACACCATATATTTT	CASSLLRARASGNTIYF
TRBV14	NA	NA	TRBJ2-5	TGTGCCAGCAGCCAACTCAAGAATAACTTAGGGGAGACCCAGTACTTC	CASSQLKNNLGETQYF
TRBV20-1	NA	NA	TRBJ2-7	TGCAGTGCTAGCAGGGCGCGAGAGCAGTACTTC	CSASRAREQYF
TRBV7-9	NA	NA	TRBJ2-1	TGTGCCAGCAGCCAGCAGGGGAAGTACAATGAGCAGTTCTTC	CASSQQGKYNEQFF
TRBV5-6	NA	NA	TRBJ2-1	TGTGCCAGCAGCCTCGGACCCTACAATGAGCAGTTCTTC	CASSLGPYNEQFF
TRBV7-2	NA	TRBD2	TRBJ2-7	TGTGCCAGCAGCTTGTCTAGTCTGGCGGGGGGGAGAGAGCAGTACTTC	CASSLSSLAGGREQYF
TRBV7-8	NA	NA	TRBJ2-1	TGTGCCAGCAGAGGGGGGACGGACGAGATATTTTACAATGAGCAGTTCTTC	CASRGGTDEIFYNEQFF
TRBV6-1	NA	NA	TRBJ1-6	TGTGCCAGCAGTGAGAGGGGTGATAATTCACCCCTCCACTTT	CASSERGDNSPLHF